These T cell receptor beta chains were read from a single sample in a study of T cell responses to AZD1222 COVID-19 vaccine. This table comes from immunoSEQ multiplex PCR, and its TCRdb copy is limited to in-frame clones, with some not included. This table has over 150,000 clones, around 90% appearing once. The specimen comprised peripheral blood, sampled on day 0 of AZD1222 vaccination. These receptors were collected from an adult in good health. Both conserved end residues are part of each CDR3. D genes are given only for firm matches. Clone size is stated in some rows and not others, as once, few, many or a class when expanded.

>.|TRBV5-4|TRBJ2-7|.
TGTGCCAGCAGCTTTTATAACGAGCAGTACTTC
CASSFYNEQYF
>.|TRBV7-8|TRBJ2-7|.
TGTGCCAGCAGCCCGATGTCGTACGAGCAGTACTTC
CASSPMSYEQYF
>.|TRBV12-3/TRBV12-4|TRBJ2-1|.
TGTGCCAGCAGCCCTTATACCGATGAGCAGTTCTTC
CASSPYTDEQFF
>.|TRBV7-9|TRBJ1-5|.
TGTGCCAGCGCCCGGGGGGCCGATAGCAATCAGCCCCAGCATTTT
CASARGADSNQPQHF
>.|TRBV7-9|TRBJ2-7|.
TGTGCCAGCAGCTCCCCTGGTCTCTCCGCCAGCTCCTACGAGCAGTACTTC
CASSSPGLSASSYEQYF
>.|TRBV5-1|TRBJ2-3|.
TGCGCCAGCAGCGTAGACGGGACGGGCACAGATACGCAGTATTTT
CASSVDGTGTDTQYF
>.|TRBV9|TRBJ1-2|.
TGTGCCAGCAGCGTAGAGGCAGTCAGACCCTATGGCTACACCTTC
CASSVEAVRPYGYTF
>.|TRBV5-1|TRBJ2-5|.
TGCGCCAGCAGCTCCCATGGCCAAGAGACCCAGTACTTC
CASSSHGQETQYF
>few|TRBV5-1|TRBJ2-7|.
TGCGCCAGCAGCTTGAAATCCGGGAGCTCCTACGAGCAGTACTTC
CASSLKSGSSYEQYF
>.|TRBV7-7|TRBJ2-2|TRBD1
TGTGCCAGCAGCCCCCGGCTAACAGGGGTGCAGAACGGGGAGCTGTTTTTT
CASSPRLTGVQNGELFF
>.|TRBV24-1|TRBJ2-7|TRBD2
TGTGCCACCAGTGATGGCGGGACTAGCGGGAGGCACGAGCAGTACTTC
CATSDGGTSGRHEQYF
>.|TRBV6-5|TRBJ1-2|TRBD1
TGTGCCAGCAGTTCACCGGGACAGGGGGCACACTATGGCTACACCTTC
CASSSPGQGAHYGYTF
>.|TRBV30|TRBJ2-7|.
TGTGCCTGGAGTGTCCCTGGAAGGTACGAGCAGTACTTC
CAWSVPGRYEQYF
>.|TRBV2|TRBJ1-5|.
TGTGCCAGCAGTGAGGTTTATAGCAATCAGCCCCAGCATTTT
CASSEVYSNQPQHF
>once|TRBV19|TRBJ1-5|.
TGTGCCAGTAGTCTGAGCTTTACCAATCAGCCCCAGCATTTT
CASSLSFTNQPQHF
>.|TRBV6-5|TRBJ1-6|.
TGTGCCAGCACTAAGGGAGCTAATTCACCCCTCCACTTT
CASTKGANSPLHF
>.|TRBV5-1|TRBJ2-7|.
TGCGCCAGCAGCCTGAGGGGCTACGAGCAGTACTTC
CASSLRGYEQYF
>.|TRBV10-3|TRBJ1-5|.
TGTGCCATCAGTGGGGCCGGGGGTAATCAGCCCCAGCATTTT
CAISGAGGNQPQHF
>.|TRBV19|TRBJ1-1|.
TGTGCCAGTAGTACGACAGTGCCGAACACTGAAGCTTTCTTT
CASSTTVPNTEAFF
>.|TRBV5-1|TRBJ2-7|.
TGCGCCAGCAGTCGATCAGGGGTCGTTTCCTACGAGCAGTACTTC
CASSRSGVVSYEQYF
>.|TRBV5-6|TRBJ1-1|.
TGTGCCAGCAGCTTGTTTCAGGGGTTGAGCACTGAAGCTTTCTTT
CASSLFQGLSTEAFF
>.|TRBV7-6|TRBJ2-1|.
TGTGCCAGCAGCCTCGATAGATGGGGCGGCGGCTCCTACAATGAGCAGTTCTTC
CASSLDRWGGGSYNEQFF
>.|TRBV28|TRBJ1-2|.
TGTGCCAGCAGTCCCGGGACGGAAGGCTACACCTTC
CASSPGTEGYTF
>.|TRBV18|TRBJ1-5|.
TGTGCCAGCTCCTCCCTGGAAACAGGCGGGCAGCCCCAGCATTTT
CASSSLETGGQPQHF
>.|TRBV11-3|TRBJ1-6|.
TGTGCCAGCAGTACCGGGACACTTAATTCACCCCTCCACTTT
CASSTGTLNSPLHF
>.|TRBV3-1/TRBV3-2|TRBJ2-3|.
TGTGCCAGCAGCCAACGGAGATCCACAGATACGCAGTATTTT
CASSQRRSTDTQYF
>.|TRBV7-3|TRBJ2-3|.
TGTGCCAGCAGCCTCCAGGGCCCTTTCAGCAGCACAGATACGCAGTATTTT
CASSLQGPFSSTDTQYF
>.|TRBV7-4|TRBJ2-7|TRBD1
TGTGCCAGCAGCTCGGACAGGCAGAACTTC
CASSSDRQNF
>.|TRBV28|TRBJ2-7|TRBD2
TGTGCCAGCAGTTATCCGGGACTAGACTACGAGCAGTACTTC
CASSYPGLDYEQYF
>.|TRBV10-3|TRBJ1-3|.
TGTGCCGCCAGATCGGGGTCAACTGGAAACACCATATATTTT
CAARSGSTGNTIYF
>.|TRBV6-5|TRBJ2-1|TRBD2
TGTGCCAGCAGTTGGTCTAGCGGGACCGCCTACAATGAGCAGTTCTTC
CASSWSSGTAYNEQFF
>.|TRBV11-2|TRBJ2-2|.
TGTGCCAGCGAGTTAGCCTACGGGGAGCTGTTTTTT
CASELAYGELFF
>.|TRBV27|TRBJ1-5|.
TGTGCCAGCAGTTTACGGGGCAATCAGCCCCAGCATTTT
CASSLRGNQPQHF
>.|TRBV28|TRBJ2-7|.
TGTGCCAGCAGTTTATTAGCGGTCAGCTCCTACGAGCAGTACTTC
CASSLLAVSSYEQYF
>.|TRBV5-1|TRBJ2-2|.
TGCGCCAGCAGCCCACCCCGGCGAAGGGGACACAACACCGGGGAGCTGTTTTTT
CASSPPRRRGHNTGELFF
>.|TRBV5-4|TRBJ2-2|.
TGTGCCAGCAGCCCACACCCCGGGGAGCTGTTTTTT
CASSPHPGELFF
>.|TRBV10-3|TRBJ2-1|.
TGTGCCATCAGTGAGTCAGCAGGGGCAGAGTTCTTC
CAISESAGAEFF
>.|TRBV29-1|TRBJ2-7|.
TGCAGCGTTGAAACCAGGTACGAGCAGTACTTC
CSVETRYEQYF
>.|TRBV5-1|TRBJ2-7|.
TGCGCCAGCAGCCCCCTTAGCGGACCAAACTACGAGCAGTACTTC
CASSPLSGPNYEQYF
>.|TRBV7-8|TRBJ2-7|.
TGTGCCAGCAGCAGGGACTACGAGCAGTACTTC
CASSRDYEQYF
>.|TRBV24-1|TRBJ2-1|TRBD2
TGTGCCACCAGTGCGGCTAGCGGGAGTCCATCCTCCTACAATGAGCAGTTCTTC
CATSAASGSPSSYNEQFF